Presented here are 27 T cell receptor beta chains from one specimen sequenced in a study of blood T cell repertoires in COVID-19. The assay was immunoSEQ multiplex PCR, and TCRdb's table has in-frame clones only and misses some. In the table there are about 120,000 clones, 70% to 90% of which are singletons. The sequenced sample consisted of peripheral blood. These receptors were obtained from a man in his sixties with acute or convalescent COVID-19.

The chain carries TRBV5-1 and TRBJ1-2; the match to TRBD1 covers 7 bases. Looked up from germline, CDR1 is SGHRS and CDR2 is YFSETQ. The V gene end was trimmed by 4 bases and the J gene end by 8 bases; junction bases not matched to a gene: 5. The CDR3 is 12 amino acids. For the CDR3, the DNA is TGCGCCAGCAGCCCCGACAGGGAGGGCTACACCTTC. Translated: CASSPDREGYTF.

This clone is a singleton in its sample. The CDR3 sequence: CASSSLERASKAKGGEQFF. The CDR3 DNA sequence: TGTGCCAGCAGTTCCCTTGAGAGGGCTTCAAAGGCCAAAGGCGGTGAGCAGTTCTTC. The chain uses TRBV28 and TRBJ2-1, with D possibly TRBD2 on 5 matching bases. CDR1 and CDR2 (germline): MDHEN, SYDVKM. The germline V and J ends were trimmed by 4 bases and 9 bases, with 31 bases remaining between them. The CDR3 sequence is 19 residues long.

The V call is TRBV21-1, the J call TRBJ2-7; TRBD2 reflects the table's D call only, with no check against the DNA. TRBV21-1 is assigned pseudogene status. The CDR3 runs to 14 residues. CDR3 sequence reads: CASSILAGGYEQYF. For the CDR3, the DNA is TGTGCCAGCAGTATACTAGCGGGAGGTTACGAGCAGTACTTC.

The V and J genes are TRBV10-3 and TRBJ1-1; TRBD1 matches 7 bases. Germline assignment: CDR1 ENHRY and CDR2 SYGVKD. V lost 4 bases to trimming and J lost 3 bases; unmatched junction nucleotides: 5. The CDR3 runs 14 residues. The CDR3 here is CAISGTGKDTEAFF. In DNA, the CDR3 is TGTGCCATCAGTGGGACAGGCAAAGACACTGAAGCTTTCTTT.

The chain employs TRBV27 and TRBJ2-7; TRBD1 agrees at 10 bases. There are 16 residues in the CDR3. The V gene end was trimmed by 5 bases and the J gene end by 2 bases; junction bases not matched to a gene: 9. Germline assignment: CDR1 MNHEY and CDR2 SMNVEV (reference sequence). CDR3 in DNA: TGTGCCAGCAGTCCCGTTGGGACAGGGGCCACCTACGAGCAGTACTTC. It encodes CASSPVGTGATYEQYF.

The chain has TRBV6-2 or TRBV6-3 and TRBJ2-4; D perhaps matches TRBD1 (5 bases). This CDR3 is 14 amino acids long. V shed 4 bases and J shed 5 bases, with 12 bases lying between them. Germline CDR1 is MNHEY and CDR2 is SVGEGT. CDR3 nucleotides: TGTGCCAGCAGTTTTTCAGGGTCCCAAAACATTCAGTACTTC. Translation: CASSFSGSQNIQYF.

J is TRBJ2-5 and V is TRBV18; possibly TRBD1 for D (5 bases). The CDR3 contains 15 residues. Germline CDR1 is KGHSH and CDR2 is LQKENI. Trimming took off 0 bases at V and 5 bases at J, with 13 bases between the two ends. The CDR3 region has the DNA TGTGCCAGCTCACCACCGTCAGGGCCTGGGGAGACCCAGTACTTC. Its translation: CASSPPSGPGETQYF.

The chain employs TRBV7-6 and TRBJ1-5; perhaps TRBD1 as D (6 bases). Trimming cost V 2 bases and J 2 bases, with 7 bases left between them. Germline assignment: CDR1 SGHVS and CDR2 FNYEAQ. The CDR3 covers 14 residues. This CDR3 is CASSLYRGNQPQHF. DNA of the CDR3: TGTGCCAGCAGCTTATACAGGGGCAATCAGCCCCAGCATTTT.

This chain joins TRBV10-1 and TRBJ2-2; 10 bases are a match to TRBD1. The CDR3 contains 15 residues. The germline V gene has CDR1 WNHNN and CDR2 SYGVQD (reference sequence). The junction had 8 bases not matched to a gene; V was cut back by 8 bases and J by 5 bases. Here the CDR3 reads CASGDRGIETGELFF. CDR3 in DNA: TGCGCCAGCGGGGACAGGGGAATTGAAACCGGGGAGCTGTTTTTT.

The chain has TRBV4-3 and TRBJ1-1, with a possible D match to TRBD1 (5 bases). This CDR3 region has 15 residues. V was clipped by 0 bases and J by 5 bases, with 13 bases between them. CDR1 and CDR2 (germline): LGHNA, YSLEER. CDR3 DNA: TGCGCCAGCAGCCAAGATTGGGGGGTAGGGACTGAAGCTTTCTTT. This gives the protein CASSQDWGVGTEAFF.

V and J are TRBV18 and TRBJ1-1; 9 bases map to TRBD1. From germline, CDR1 is KGHSH and CDR2 LQKENI. The J segment lost 0 bases and the V segment lost 6 bases, leaving 17 bases of the junction unmatched. The CDR3 consists of 19 residues. DNA for the CDR3: TGTGCCAGCTCCCAACAGACCGGGACAGGGAGCGTTTTGAACACTGAAGCTTTCTTT. Amino acids: CASSQQTGTGSVLNTEAFF.

The chain recombines TRBV7-3 with TRBJ2-1; 10 bases are a match to TRBD2. Germline CDR1 reads SGHTA; CDR2 reads FQGTGA. There are 15 residues in the CDR3. With 2 bases clipped from V and 5 bases from J, the junction kept 3 bases outside the gene matches. DNA of the CDR3: TGTGCCAGCAGCTTATCTAGCGGGAGACACAATGAGCAGTTCTTC. Amino acids: CASSLSSGRHNEQFF.

This clone showed up just once. The chain is built from TRBV7-2 and TRBJ2-1; TRBD1 matches 10 bases. The CDR3 has 16 residues. Trimming at V came to 8 bases and at J to 4 bases, leaving 11 bases not matched to a gene. Looked up from germline, CDR1 is SGHTA and CDR2 is FQGNSA. CDR3 sequence: CASRDPGQGEYNEQFF. In DNA, the CDR3 is TGTGCCAGCCGGGACCCCGGACAGGGGGAGTACAATGAGCAGTTCTTC.

V gene TRBV15 combines with J gene TRBJ2-7; 7 bases fit TRBD1. The CDR3 has 11 residues. CDR1 and CDR2 from the germline V gene are LNHNV and YYDKDF (reference sequence). Germline trimming cut 8 bases from V and 5 bases from J; bases unmatched to any gene: 3. The CDR3 DNA reads as TGTGCCACCCAGAGGGGGCACGAGCAGTACTTC. This translates into CATQRGHEQYF.

The genes are TRBV28 and TRBJ2-5; perhaps TRBD2 as D (6 bases). The CDR3 is 15 amino acids. The germline gives CDR1 MDHEN, CDR2 SYDVKM. Trimming left V 5 bases short and J 6 bases short, with 19 bases between. In DNA, the CDR3 is TGTGCCAGCAGTCCTCCCGGGGGAGAGAGAAAGACCCAGTACTTC. The encoded protein is CASSPPGGERKTQYF.

The chain carries TRBV7-2 and TRBJ2-7, with TRBD2 matching over 7 bases. This CDR3 region has 15 residues. Per the germline V gene, CDR1 is SGHTA and CDR2 is FQGNSA. The junction had 5 bases not matched to a gene; V was cut back by 0 bases and J by 3 bases. The DNA for the CDR3 is TGTGCCAGCAGCTTAGCGGGGGGGGAATTCTACGAGCAGTACTTC. Residues: CASSLAGGEFYEQYF.

The V call is TRBV5-8, the J call TRBJ1-2; the D is unclear. V lost 0 bases and J lost 0, with 9 bases in between. The CDR3 is 15 residues long. Germline CDR1 SGHTS, CDR2 YDEGEE. This chain's CDR3 is CASSLGGGPNYGYTF. The CDR3 bases are TGTGCCAGCAGCTTGGGAGGAGGGCCTAACTATGGCTACACCTTC.

The chain couples TRBV28 to TRBJ1-4; 7 bases map to TRBD1. The CDR3 loop spans 14 amino acids. Per germline, CDR1 MDHEN and CDR2 SYDVKM. With V trimmed by 7 bases and J by 4 bases, 6 bases remained unmatched. The chain's CDR3 is CASTDRELNEKLFF. The CDR3 coding sequence is TGTGCCAGCACCGACAGGGAACTTAATGAAAAACTGTTTTTT. Using reference TRBV28 and TRBJ1-4 for the parts outside the CDR3, the full variable domain is DVKVTQSSRYLVKRTGEKVFLECVQDMDHENMFWYRQDPGLGLRLIYFSYDVKMKEKGDIPEGYSVSREKKERFSLILESASTNQTSMYLCASTDRELNEKLFFGSGTQLSVL.

This sequence joins TRBV10-1 and TRBJ2-3; D not certain. This CDR3 comprises 14 residues. Germline CDR1 is WNHNN and CDR2 is SYGVQD (reference sequence). V lost 3 bases to trimming and J lost 0 bases, with 7 bases between them. CDR3 coding DNA: TGCGCCAGCAGTGACTACGGGAGCACAGATACGCAGTATTTT. Translated, it gives CASSDYGSTDTQYF.

This clone was seen a single time. The chain joins TRBV5-4 to TRBJ2-1, with TRBD1 as a possible D gene (5 bases). CDR1 and CDR2 (germline): SGHNT, YYREEE (reference sequence). The V end was cut by 5 bases, the J end by 5 bases, with 5 bases between. The CDR3 is 11 residues long. CDR3 nucleotides: TGTGCCAGCAGGACAGACAATGAGCAGTTCTTC. It encodes CASRTDNEQFF.

This clone came up a few times. The chain recombines TRBV2 with TRBJ1-6; tentatively, D is TRBD1 (5 bases). The CDR3 consists of 13 residues. The germline V and J ends were trimmed by 6 bases and 9 bases, with 12 bases remaining between them. CDR1 and CDR2 from the germline V gene are SNHLY and FYNNEI. CDR3 nucleotides: TGTGCCAGCAGGCAGGGTGACGGTTCACCCCTCCACTTT. Translated: CASRQGDGSPLHF.

Details on this clone: A junction boundary mismatches the germline segment, possibly from a read error. The rearrangement links TRBV6-5 to TRBJ1-1; TRBD1 is a possible D gene (5 bases). This CDR3 is built from 16 residues. CDR1 and CDR2 from the germline V gene are MNHEY and SVGAGI. The CDR3 sequence: CASSYFGGALNTEAFF. The DNA for the CDR3 is TGTGCCAGCAGCTACTTCGGGGGAGCTTTGAACACTGAAGCTTTCTTT.

CDR3 protein: CASSLEAGGNTGELFF. The DNA of the CDR3 is TGTGCCAGCAGCTTAGAGGCAGGGGGAAACACCGGGGAGCTGTTTTTT. This chain uses TRBV11-1 with TRBJ2-2, with 7 bases lining up with TRBD1. CDR3 length: 16 residues. Looked up from germline, CDR1 is SGHAT and CDR2 is FQDESV (reference sequence). The J segment lost 2 bases and the V segment lost 1 base, leaving 4 bases of the junction unmatched. Based on the CDR3 plus reference TRBV11-1 and TRBJ2-2, the full variable domain is EAEVAQSPRYKITEKSQAVAFWCDPISGHATLYWYRQILGQGPELLVQFQDESVVDDSQLPKDRFSAERLKGVDSTLKIQPAELGDSAMYLCASSLEAGGNTGELFFGEGSRLTVL.

The V and J genes are TRBV5-4 and TRBJ2-1; 7 bases are a match to TRBD2. V lost 2 bases and J lost 2; bases outside the gene matches: 4. Germline CDR1 reads SGHNT; CDR2 reads YYREEE (reference sequence). The CDR3 runs to 15 residues. CDR3 sequence: CASSFTGRAYNEQFF. In DNA, the CDR3 is TGTGCCAGCAGCTTCACGGGGAGGGCCTACAATGAGCAGTTCTTC.

The chain links TRBV6-5 to TRBJ2-7; TRBD2 agrees at 7 bases. Germline CDR1 MNHEY, CDR2 SVGAGI. J was trimmed by 2 bases and V by 8 bases; bases with no gene match: 6. This CDR3 is built from 13 residues. The CDR3 sequence: CASGGGGPYEQYF. CDR3 DNA sequence: TGTGCCAGCGGGGGGGGAGGGCCCTACGAGCAGTACTTC.

The V call is TRBV4-1, the J call TRBJ2-3; a weak D match, TRBD1 (5 bases). This CDR3 is 14 amino acids long. Trimming removed 1 base from V and 5 bases from J, with 10 bases in between. Germline loops: CDR1 MGHRA, CDR2 YSYEKL. The CDR3 reads CASSQGIGVDTQYF. The CDR3 DNA reads as TGCGCCAGCAGCCAAGGGATAGGGGTAGATACGCAGTATTTT.

V gene TRBV6-6 combines with J gene TRBJ2-2, with 10 bases aligning to TRBD2. V trimming: 6 bases; J trimming: 4 bases; junction bases outside the gene matches: 8. Germline values: CDR1 MNHNY, CDR2 SVGAGI (reference sequence). The CDR3 is made up of 16 amino acids. In nucleotides, the CDR3 is TGTGCCAGCAGCATAGCGGGAGGCATACTCACCGGGGAGCTGTTTTTT. Translating it yields CASSIAGGILTGELFF.